The 18 T cell receptor beta chains in this list originate from one sample, sequenced in a study of long-term antiretroviral therapy in people with HIV. Researchers report immunoSEQ v3.0 was run at survey level. Clones were sequenced by immunoSEQ multiplex PCR, and TCRdb holds only the in-frame ones, with some missing. The repertoire holds fewer than 35,000 clones, with 60% to 85% as singletons. Sequenced here: unsorted PBMCs, sampled 2 years after starting antiretroviral therapy. Receptors were obtained from a woman in her forties or fifties with HIV.

The chain couples TRBV6-5 to TRBJ2-6; D may match TRBD1 or TRBD2 (5 bases each). The V and J ends lost 6 bases and 4 bases respectively, with 7 bases between them. The CDR3 is 13 residues long. In germline, CDR1 is MNHEY, CDR2 SVGAGI. The DNA of the CDR3 is TGTGCCAGCAGGGGGGACGGGGCCAACGTCCTGACTTTC. This sequence encodes CASRGDGANVLTF.

The V call is TRBV9, the J call TRBJ1-5; possibly TRBD1 for D (5 bases). Between the trimmed V and J ends, which lost 4 bases and 1 base, there was a span of 9 bases. Germline CDR1 and CDR2: SGDLS and YYNGEE. The CDR3 loop spans 14 amino acids. CDR3 residues: CASSLGRSNQPQHF. As DNA, the CDR3 is TGTGCCAGCAGCCTGGGGCGGAGCAATCAGCCCCAGCATTTT. Together with reference TRBV9 and TRBJ1-5, the CDR3 gives the full variable domain: DSGVTQTPKHLITATGQRVTLRCSPRSGDLSVYWYQQSLDQGLQFLIQYYNGEERAKGNILERFSAQQFPDLHSELNLSSLELGDSALYFCASSLGRSNQPQHFGDGTRLSIL.

This rearrangement joins TRBV27 to TRBJ2-3, with 14 nucleotides matching TRBD2. The CDR3 sequence is 17 residues long. J gave up 4 bases and V 5 bases, and 8 bases lay outside the gene matches. CDR1 is MNHEY, CDR2 SMNVEV, per germline (reference sequence). Here the CDR3 reads CASSKTSGGAIPDTQYF. The CDR3 bases are TGTGCCAGCAGTAAGACTAGCGGGGGGGCCATCCCAGATACGCAGTATTTT.

This clone appeared once. The chain uses TRBV14 and TRBJ1-1, with TRBD1 identical over 7 bases. Germline CDR1 is SGHDN and CDR2 is FVKESK. The CDR3 sequence is 14 residues long. The V gene end was trimmed by 4 bases and the J gene end by 5 bases; junction bases not matched to a gene: 7. The chain's CDR3 is CASSLQGRRTEAFF. The CDR3 coding sequence is TGTGCCAGCAGCCTACAGGGGCGTCGGACTGAAGCTTTCTTT. The variable domain in full, completed from reference TRBV14 and TRBJ1-1, reads EAGVTQFPSHSVIEKGQTVTLRCDPISGHDNLYWYRRVMGKEIKFLLHFVKESKQDESGMPNNRFLAERTGGTYSTLKVQPAELEDSGVYFCASSLQGRRTEAFFGQGTRLTVV.

The chain joins TRBV29-1 to TRBJ2-7; a possible D gene is TRBD1 (5 bases). The V gene lost 4 bases and the J gene lost 5 bases, with 12 bases spanning the gap. Germline CDR1 reads SQVTM; CDR2 reads ANQGSEA. The CDR3 totals 12 residues. In DNA form, the CDR3 reads TGCAGCGTTGTATTGCTACAGGACGAGCAGTACTTC. Protein sequence: CSVVLLQDEQYF.

The chain recombines TRBV7-3 with TRBJ1-1; no clear D. Trimming took 5 bases from V and 2 from J, leaving 9 bases between them. This CDR3 contains 13 residues. From germline, CDR1 is SGHTA and CDR2 FQGTGA. The CDR3 DNA reads TGTGCCAGCAGCACCCCCGGTAACACTGAAGCTTTCTTT. Residues: CASSTPGNTEAFF.

The chain uses TRBV29-1 and TRBJ2-7; possible D gene TRBD1, 5 bases. Germline CDR1 SQVTM, CDR2 ANQGSEA. Trimming took 4 bases from V and 0 from J, leaving 13 bases between them. The CDR3 covers 14 residues. The CDR3 loop is CSVVTPDSSYEQYV. CDR3 coding DNA: TGCAGCGTTGTAACCCCTGACAGCTCCTACGAGCAGTACGTC.

The gene calls are TRBV9 and TRBJ2-1, with TRBD2 matching 8 bases. This CDR3 comprises 15 residues. Germline values: CDR1 SGDLS, CDR2 YYNGEE. V shed 0 bases, J shed 4 bases, and the junction held 3 bases outside the gene matches. CDR3 in amino acids: CASSVGAGAYNEQFF. DNA for the CDR3: TGTGCCAGCAGCGTAGGAGCGGGGGCATACAATGAGCAGTTCTTC.

The chain uses TRBV5-4 and TRBJ1-1, with 8 nucleotides matching TRBD1. The CDR3 loop spans 14 amino acids. J gave up 5 bases and V 0 bases, and 3 bases lay outside the gene matches. Germline-derived CDR1 and CDR2 are SGHNT and YYREEE (reference sequence). This CDR3 reads CASSLDRGRTEAFF. In DNA, the CDR3 is TGTGCCAGCAGCTTGGACAGGGGGAGGACTGAAGCTTTCTTT.

The chain combines TRBV11-2 with TRBJ1-6, with 8 bases lining up with TRBD1. Germline V CDR1 and CDR2: SGHAT, FQNNGV. The CDR3 consists of 17 residues. V trimming: 3 bases; J trimming: 2 bases; junction bases outside the gene matches: 6. This chain's CDR3 is CASSFGQGGPYNSPLHF. CDR3 DNA: TGTGCCAGCAGCTTTGGACAGGGTGGGCCCTATAATTCACCCCTCCACTTT.

This clone was recorded a few times. Other DNA sequences in the same sample also yield this CDR3. The rearrangement links TRBV11-2 to TRBJ2-7; weak D call: TRBD1 (5 bases). Germline values: CDR1 SGHAT, CDR2 FQNNGV. V was shortened by 1 base and J by 7 bases, with 8 bases between the two germline ends. The length of the CDR3 is 12 residues. Here the CDR3 reads CASSLVKGEQYF. The CDR3 region has the DNA TGTGCCAGCAGCTTAGTAAAGGGGGAGCAGTACTTC.

The chain links TRBV5-1 to TRBJ2-7, with D tentatively TRBD1 (6 bases). Germline V gene data show CDR1 as SGHRS and CDR2 as YFSETQ. Trimming took 0 bases from V and 2 from J, leaving 12 bases between them. The CDR3 sequence is 15 residues long. CDR3 bases: TGCGCCAGCAGCTTGGAACAGGGCATTGCCTACGAGCAGTACTTC. As protein: CASSLEQGIAYEQYF.

This clone was seen a few times. The chain couples TRBV7-9 to TRBJ1-2; TRBD1 is a possible D gene (5 bases). Trimming shortened V by 1 base and J by 7 bases, and 13 bases separated the two germline ends. CDR1 is SEHNR and CDR2 is FQNEAQ in the germline V gene (reference sequence). This CDR3 comprises 14 residues. The CDR3 DNA sequence: TGTGCCAGCAGCTTAGTAGGGCAGGGAGGTGGCTACACCTTC. Amino acids: CASSLVGQGGGYTF.

This clone was observed a handful of times. Within the sample, other DNA sequences also encode this same CDR3. This sequence joins TRBV18 and TRBJ1-5, with TRBD1 identical over 7 bases. J was trimmed by 0 bases and V by 3 bases; bases with no gene match: 5. This CDR3 has 16 residues. Germline-derived CDR1 and CDR2 are KGHSH and LQKENI. The CDR3 DNA reads TGTGCCAGCTCACCCGACAGGGCGGATAGCAATCAGCCCCAGCATTTT. Translation gives CASSPDRADSNQPQHF. The full variable domain, with the rest looked up from reference TRBV18 and TRBJ1-5, is NAGVMQNPRHLVRRRGQEARLRCSPMKGHSHVYWYRQLPEEGLKFMVYLQKENIIDESGMPKERFSAEFPKEGPSILRIQQVVRGDSAAYFCASSPDRADSNQPQHFGDGTRLSIL.

J is TRBJ2-1 and V is TRBV5-4; possible D gene TRBD1, 5 bases. Germline-derived CDR1 and CDR2 are SGHNT and YYREEE (reference sequence). The CDR3 covers 16 residues. V lost 1 base to trimming and J lost 6 bases, with 17 bases between them. Written as DNA, the CDR3 is TGTGCCAGCAGCTTGTCCGTGGGCAGGGAACTCAATGAGCAGTTCTTC. Its translation is CASSLSVGRELNEQFF. Drawing the rest from reference TRBV5-4 and TRBJ2-1, the complete variable domain is ETGVTQSPTHLIKTRGQQVTLRCSSQSGHNTVSWYQQALGQGPQFIFQYYREEENGRGNFPPRFSGLQFPNYSSELNVNALELDDSALYLCASSLSVGRELNEQFFGPGTRLTVL.

The rearrangement joins TRBV12-5 to TRBJ1-1; 7 positions agree with TRBD1. This CDR3 is 17 amino acids long. Losses at the gene ends were 1 base for V and 0 bases for J; bases not matched to a gene: 8. Germline V gene lookup returns CDR1 LGHNT and CDR2 FRNRAP. The CDR3 DNA follows: TGTGCTAGTGGTTTGGGACAGGGACGGCCTATGAACACTGAAGCTTTCTTT. It is translated as CASGLGQGRPMNTEAFF.

The genes are TRBV28 and TRBJ2-5; D remains unclear. Trimming removed 4 bases from V and 2 bases from J, with 14 bases in between. Germline loops: CDR1 MDHEN, CDR2 SYDVKM. The CDR3 extends over 15 amino acids. This CDR3 reads CASSSFDGEQETQYF. The CDR3 DNA reads as TGTGCCAGCAGTTCTTTCGACGGCGAACAAGAGACCCAGTACTTC. The full variable domain, completed using reference TRBV28 and TRBJ2-5, is DVKVTQSSRYLVKRTGEKVFLECVQDMDHENMFWYRQDPGLGLRLIYFSYDVKMKEKGDIPEGYSVSREKKERFSLILESASTNQTSMYLCASSSFDGEQETQYFGPGTRLLVL.

There are a few counts of this clone. The chain combines TRBV11-2 with TRBJ2-4; 11 bases map to TRBD2. Losses at the gene ends were 5 bases for V and 7 bases for J; bases not matched to a gene: 13. The length of the CDR3 is 17 residues. Germline CDR1 SGHAT, CDR2 FQNNGV. As DNA, the CDR3 is TGTGCCAGCAGCCCTGGGGCTAGCGGGGGGCGGAGGAACATTCAGTACTTC. Translated, it gives CASSPGASGGRRNIQYF.